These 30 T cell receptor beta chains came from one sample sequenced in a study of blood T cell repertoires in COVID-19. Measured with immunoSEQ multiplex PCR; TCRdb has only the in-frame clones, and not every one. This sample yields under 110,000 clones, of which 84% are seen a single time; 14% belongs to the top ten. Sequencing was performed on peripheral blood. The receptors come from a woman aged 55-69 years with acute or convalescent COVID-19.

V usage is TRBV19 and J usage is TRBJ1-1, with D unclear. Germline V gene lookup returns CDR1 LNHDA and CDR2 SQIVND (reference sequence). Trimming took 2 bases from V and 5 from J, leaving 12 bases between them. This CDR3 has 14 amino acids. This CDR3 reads CASSISGIRTEAFF. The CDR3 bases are TGTGCCAGTAGTATATCAGGTATTAGGACTGAAGCTTTCTTT.

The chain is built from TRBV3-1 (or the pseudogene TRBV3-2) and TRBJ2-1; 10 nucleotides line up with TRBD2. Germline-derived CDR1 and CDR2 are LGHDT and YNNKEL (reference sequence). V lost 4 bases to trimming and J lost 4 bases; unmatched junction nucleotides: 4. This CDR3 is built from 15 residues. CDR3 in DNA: TGTGCCAGCAGCCTGAGCGGGGGGGCGTACAATGAGCAGTTCTTC. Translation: CASSLSGGAYNEQFF.

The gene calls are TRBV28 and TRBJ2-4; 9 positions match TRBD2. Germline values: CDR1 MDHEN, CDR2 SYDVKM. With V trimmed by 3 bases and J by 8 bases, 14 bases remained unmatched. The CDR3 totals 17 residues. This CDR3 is CASSLVVAGGPGDIQYF. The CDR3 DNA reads TGTGCCAGCAGTTTGGTCGTGGCGGGAGGGCCAGGGGACATTCAGTACTTC.

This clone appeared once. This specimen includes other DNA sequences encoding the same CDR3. CDR3 coding DNA: TGCGCCAGCAGCGGCCCGGGACAGGGGGCCGGGGAGCTGTTTTTT. Amino acid sequence: CASSGPGQGAGELFF. The chain uses TRBV5-1 and TRBJ2-2, with 11 bases identical to TRBD1. Germline trimming cut 4 bases from V and 6 bases from J; bases unmatched to any gene: 5. Germline CDR1 is SGHRS and CDR2 is YFSETQ. The CDR3 is 15 residues long.

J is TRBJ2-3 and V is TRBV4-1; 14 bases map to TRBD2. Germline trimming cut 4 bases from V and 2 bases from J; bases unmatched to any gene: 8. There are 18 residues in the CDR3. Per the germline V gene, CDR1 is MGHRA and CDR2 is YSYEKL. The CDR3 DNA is TGCGCCAGCAGCCGCTGGGGACTAGCGGGGGACACCACAGATACGCAGTATTTT. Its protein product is CASSRWGLAGDTTDTQYF.

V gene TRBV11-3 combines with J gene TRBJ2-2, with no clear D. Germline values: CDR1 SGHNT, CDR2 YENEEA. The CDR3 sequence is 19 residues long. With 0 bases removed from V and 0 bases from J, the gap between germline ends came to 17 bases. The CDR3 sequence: CASSLDIIGRLSNTGELFF. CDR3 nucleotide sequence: TGTGCCAGCAGCTTAGATATAATAGGCAGGCTATCGAACACCGGGGAGCTGTTTTTT.

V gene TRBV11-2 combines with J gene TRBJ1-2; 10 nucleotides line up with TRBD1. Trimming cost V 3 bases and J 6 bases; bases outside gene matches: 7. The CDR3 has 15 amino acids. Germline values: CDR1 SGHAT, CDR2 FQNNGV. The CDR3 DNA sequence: TGTGCCAGCAGCTTGGGGGGACAGGGGATCGATGGCTACACCTTC. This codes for CASSLGGQGIDGYTF.

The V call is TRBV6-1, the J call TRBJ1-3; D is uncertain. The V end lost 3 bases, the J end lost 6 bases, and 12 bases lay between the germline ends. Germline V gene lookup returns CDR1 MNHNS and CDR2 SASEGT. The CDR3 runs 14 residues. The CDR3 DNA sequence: TGTGCCAGCAGTGATCGGGTAGGTCAAAACACCATATATTTT. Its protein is CASSDRVGQNTIYF.

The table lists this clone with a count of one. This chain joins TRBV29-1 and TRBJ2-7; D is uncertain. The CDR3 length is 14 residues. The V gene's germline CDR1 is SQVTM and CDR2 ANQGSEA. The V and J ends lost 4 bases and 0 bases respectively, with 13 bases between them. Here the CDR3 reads CSVAPQRNSYEQYF. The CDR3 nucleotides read TGCAGCGTTGCTCCTCAGCGTAACTCCTACGAGCAGTACTTC.

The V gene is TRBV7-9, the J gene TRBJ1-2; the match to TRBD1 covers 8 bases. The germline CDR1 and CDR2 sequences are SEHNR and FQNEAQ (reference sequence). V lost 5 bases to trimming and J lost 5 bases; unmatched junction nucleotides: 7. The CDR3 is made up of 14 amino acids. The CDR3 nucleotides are TGTGCCAGCAGCCCTACAGGGGGACTGTATGGCTACACCTTC. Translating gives CASSPTGGLYGYTF. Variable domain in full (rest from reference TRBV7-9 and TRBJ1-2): DTGVSQNPRHKITKRGQNVTFRCDPISEHNRLYWYRQTLGQGPEFLTYFQNEAQLEKSRLLSDRFSAERPKGSFSTLEIQRTEQGDSAMYLCASSPTGGLYGYTFGSGTRLTVV.

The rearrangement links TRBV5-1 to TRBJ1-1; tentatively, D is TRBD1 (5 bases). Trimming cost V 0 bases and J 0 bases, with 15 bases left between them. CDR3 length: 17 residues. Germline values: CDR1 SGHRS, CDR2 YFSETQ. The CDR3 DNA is TGCGCCAGCAGCTTGGCGAGACAACAAGGGGTGAACACTGAAGCTTTCTTT. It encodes CASSLARQQGVNTEAFF.

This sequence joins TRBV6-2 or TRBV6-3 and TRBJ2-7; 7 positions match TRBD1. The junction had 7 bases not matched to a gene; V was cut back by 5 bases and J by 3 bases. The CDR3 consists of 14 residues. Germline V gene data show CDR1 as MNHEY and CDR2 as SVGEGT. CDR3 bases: TGTGCCAGCAGTCGCCGGGACAGACTCTACGAGCAGTACTTC. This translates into CASSRRDRLYEQYF.

The CDR3 is CSASGRAYEQYF. CDR3 nucleotides: TGCAGTGCTAGTGGCAGGGCCTACGAGCAGTACTTC. The gene calls are TRBV20-1 and TRBJ2-7; the D gene is possibly TRBD1 (5 bases). Germline CDR1 and CDR2: DFQATT and SNEGSKA (reference sequence). Trimming removed 3 bases from V and 2 bases from J, with 8 bases in between. The CDR3 consists of 12 residues.

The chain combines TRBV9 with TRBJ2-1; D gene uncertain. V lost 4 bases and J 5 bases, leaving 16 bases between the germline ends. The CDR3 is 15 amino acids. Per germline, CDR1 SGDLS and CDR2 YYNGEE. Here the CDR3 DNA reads TGTGCCAGCAGCCCCCTAGGTCCCAGCGACAATGAGCAGTTCTTC. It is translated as CASSPLGPSDNEQFF.

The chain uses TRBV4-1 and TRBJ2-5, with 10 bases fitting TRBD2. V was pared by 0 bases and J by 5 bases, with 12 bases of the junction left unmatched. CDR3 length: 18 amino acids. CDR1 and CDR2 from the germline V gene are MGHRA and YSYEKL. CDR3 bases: TGCGCCAGCAGCCAAGATCCCGCGGCTAGCGGGAGTTGGGAGACCCAGTACTTC. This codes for CASSQDPAASGSWETQYF.

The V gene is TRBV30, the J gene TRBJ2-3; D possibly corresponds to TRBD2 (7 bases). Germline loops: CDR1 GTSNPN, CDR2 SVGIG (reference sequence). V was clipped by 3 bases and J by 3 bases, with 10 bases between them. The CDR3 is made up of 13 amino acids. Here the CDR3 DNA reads TGTGCCTGGAGGGCGGGGGCAACAGATACGCAGTATTTT. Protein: CAWRAGATDTQYF.

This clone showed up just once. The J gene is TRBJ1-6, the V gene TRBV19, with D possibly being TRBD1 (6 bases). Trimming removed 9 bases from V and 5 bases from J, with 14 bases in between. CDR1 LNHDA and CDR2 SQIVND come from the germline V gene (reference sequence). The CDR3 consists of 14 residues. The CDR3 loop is CASQRAGDNSPLHF. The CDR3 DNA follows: TGTGCCAGCCAACGGGCAGGGGATAATTCACCCCTCCACTTT.

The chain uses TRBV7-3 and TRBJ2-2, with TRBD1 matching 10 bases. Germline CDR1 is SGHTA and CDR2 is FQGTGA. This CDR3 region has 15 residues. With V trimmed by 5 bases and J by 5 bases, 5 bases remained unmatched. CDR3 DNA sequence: TGTGCCAGCAGCCTTCGGACAGGGGGGACCGGGGAGCTGTTTTTT. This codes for CASSLRTGGTGELFF.

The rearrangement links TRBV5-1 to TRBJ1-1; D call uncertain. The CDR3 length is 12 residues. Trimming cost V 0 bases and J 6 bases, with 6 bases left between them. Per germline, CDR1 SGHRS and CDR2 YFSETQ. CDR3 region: CASSLGEAEAFF. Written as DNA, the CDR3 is TGCGCCAGCAGCTTGGGTGAGGCTGAAGCTTTCTTT.

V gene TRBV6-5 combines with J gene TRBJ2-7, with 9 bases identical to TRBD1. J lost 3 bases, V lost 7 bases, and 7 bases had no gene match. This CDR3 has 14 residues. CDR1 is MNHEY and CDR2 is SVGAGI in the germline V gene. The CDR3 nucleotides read TGTGCCAGCAACATCGGGACAGGGTACTACGAGCAGTACTTC. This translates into CASNIGTGYYEQYF.

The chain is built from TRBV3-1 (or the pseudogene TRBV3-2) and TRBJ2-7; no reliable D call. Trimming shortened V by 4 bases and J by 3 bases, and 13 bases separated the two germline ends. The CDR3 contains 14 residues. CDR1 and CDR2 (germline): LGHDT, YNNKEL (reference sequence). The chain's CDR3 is CASSRPGRVYEQYF. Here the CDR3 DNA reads TGTGCCAGCAGCCGCCCGGGTCGTGTCTACGAGCAGTACTTC.

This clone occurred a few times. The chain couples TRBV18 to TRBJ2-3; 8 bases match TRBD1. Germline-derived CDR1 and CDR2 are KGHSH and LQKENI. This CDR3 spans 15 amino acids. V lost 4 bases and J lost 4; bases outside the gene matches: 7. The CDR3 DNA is TGTGCCAGCTCACAACGGACAGGGAGAGCAGATACGCAGTATTTT. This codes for CASSQRTGRADTQYF.

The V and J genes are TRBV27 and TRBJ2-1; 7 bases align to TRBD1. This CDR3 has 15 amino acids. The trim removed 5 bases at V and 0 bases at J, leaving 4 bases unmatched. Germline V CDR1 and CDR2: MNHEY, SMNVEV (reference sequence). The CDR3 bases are TGTGCCAGCAGTACTGGGGACAGCTCCTACAATGAGCAGTTCTTC. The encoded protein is CASSTGDSSYNEQFF.

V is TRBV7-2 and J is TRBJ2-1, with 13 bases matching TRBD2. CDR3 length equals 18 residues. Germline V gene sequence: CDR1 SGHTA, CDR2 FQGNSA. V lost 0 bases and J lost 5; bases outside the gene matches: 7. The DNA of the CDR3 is TGTGCCAGCAGCTTAGCTCCCGCGACTAGCGGGGGGAACAATGAGCAGTTCTTC. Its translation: CASSLAPATSGGNNEQFF.

The CDR3 loop reads CASSQAVFSSTDTQYF. DNA for the CDR3: TGTGCCAGCAGCCAAGCCGTGTTCTCTAGCACAGATACGCAGTATTTT. The V call is TRBV14, the J call TRBJ2-3; no clear D gene. Germline V gene data show CDR1 as SGHDN and CDR2 as FVKESK. V was pared by 1 base and J by 0 bases, with 11 bases between. The CDR3 sequence is 16 residues long.

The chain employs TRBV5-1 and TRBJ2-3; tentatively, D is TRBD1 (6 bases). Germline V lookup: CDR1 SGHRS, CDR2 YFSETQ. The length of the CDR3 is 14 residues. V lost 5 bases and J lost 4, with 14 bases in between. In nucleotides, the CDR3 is TGCGCCAGCAGTTACACAGGGTGGGCAGATACGCAGTATTTT. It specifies CASSYTGWADTQYF.

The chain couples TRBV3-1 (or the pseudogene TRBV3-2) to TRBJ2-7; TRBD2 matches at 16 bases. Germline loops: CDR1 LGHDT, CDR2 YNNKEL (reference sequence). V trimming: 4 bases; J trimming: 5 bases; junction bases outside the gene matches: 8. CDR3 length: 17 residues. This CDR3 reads CASSLGTSGRAVHEQYF. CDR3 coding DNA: TGTGCCAGCAGCCTAGGGACTAGCGGGAGGGCCGTCCACGAGCAGTACTTC.

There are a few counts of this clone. The CDR3 region is CAWSRLQKMNTEAFF. The CDR3 DNA is TGTGCCTGGAGTCGTTTACAGAAGATGAACACTGAAGCTTTCTTT. This chain uses TRBV30 with TRBJ1-1; no clear D. V lost 2 bases, J lost 0 bases, and 13 bases lay in between. This CDR3 is built from 15 residues. The germline V gene encodes CDR1 GTSNPN and CDR2 SVGIG (reference sequence).

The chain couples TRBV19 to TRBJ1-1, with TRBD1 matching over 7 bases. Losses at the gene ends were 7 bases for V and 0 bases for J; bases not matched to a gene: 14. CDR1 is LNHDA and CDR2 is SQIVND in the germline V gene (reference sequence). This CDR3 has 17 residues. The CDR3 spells CASKGPRDRMMNTEAFF. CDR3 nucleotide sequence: TGTGCCAGTAAGGGGCCCCGGGACAGAATGATGAACACTGAAGCTTTCTTT.

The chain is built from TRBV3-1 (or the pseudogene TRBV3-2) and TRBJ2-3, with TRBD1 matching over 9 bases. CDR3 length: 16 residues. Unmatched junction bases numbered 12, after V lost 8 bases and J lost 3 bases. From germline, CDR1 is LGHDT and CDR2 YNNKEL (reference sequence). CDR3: CASHMRTGAGTDTQYF. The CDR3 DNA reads TGTGCCAGCCATATGAGGACAGGGGCTGGGACAGATACGCAGTATTTT.